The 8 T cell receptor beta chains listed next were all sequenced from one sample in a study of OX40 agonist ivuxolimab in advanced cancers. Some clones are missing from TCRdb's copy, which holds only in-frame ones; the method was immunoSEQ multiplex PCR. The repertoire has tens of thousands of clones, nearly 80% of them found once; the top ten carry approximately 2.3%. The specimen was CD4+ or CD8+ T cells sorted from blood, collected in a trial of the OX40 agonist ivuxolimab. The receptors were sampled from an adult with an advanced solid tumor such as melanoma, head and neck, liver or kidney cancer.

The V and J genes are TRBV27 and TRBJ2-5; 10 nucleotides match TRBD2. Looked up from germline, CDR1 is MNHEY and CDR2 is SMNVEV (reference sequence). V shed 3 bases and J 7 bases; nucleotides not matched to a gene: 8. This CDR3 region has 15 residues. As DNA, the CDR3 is TGTGCCAGCAGTTTCGCAGCGGGAGGGCCCGGGACCCAGTACTTC. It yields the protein CASSFAAGGPGTQYF.

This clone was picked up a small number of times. The CDR3 bases are TGTGCCAGCACTTCTTTGCTCGGGACTGATTATAATTCACCCCTCCACTTT. Its protein is CASTSLLGTDYNSPLHF. The V gene is TRBV27, the J gene TRBJ1-6; a weak D match, TRBD1 (5 bases). Trimming pared 7 bases from V and 4 bases from J, leaving 20 bases between. CDR3 length equals 17 residues. Germline-derived CDR1 and CDR2 are MNHEY and SMNVEV (reference sequence).

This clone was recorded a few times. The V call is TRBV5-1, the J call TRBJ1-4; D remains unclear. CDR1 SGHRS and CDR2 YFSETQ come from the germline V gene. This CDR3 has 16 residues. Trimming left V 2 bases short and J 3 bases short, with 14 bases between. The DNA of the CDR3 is TGCGCCAGCAGCTTTTCAGCTATCGGGGCTAATGAAAAACTGTTTTTT. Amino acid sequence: CASSFSAIGANEKLFF.

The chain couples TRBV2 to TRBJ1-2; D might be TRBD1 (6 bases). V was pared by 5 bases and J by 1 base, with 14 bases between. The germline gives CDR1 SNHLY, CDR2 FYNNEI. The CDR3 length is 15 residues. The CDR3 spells CASSLDRVLNYGYTF. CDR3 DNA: TGTGCCAGCAGTCTGGACAGAGTCCTTAACTATGGCTACACCTTC.

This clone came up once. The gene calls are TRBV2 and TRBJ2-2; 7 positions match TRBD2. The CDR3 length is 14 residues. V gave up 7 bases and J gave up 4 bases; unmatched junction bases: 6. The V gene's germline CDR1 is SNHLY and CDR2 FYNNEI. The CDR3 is CASTRLAVTGELFF. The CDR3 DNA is TGTGCCAGCACCCGACTAGCCGTCACCGGGGAGCTGTTTTTT.

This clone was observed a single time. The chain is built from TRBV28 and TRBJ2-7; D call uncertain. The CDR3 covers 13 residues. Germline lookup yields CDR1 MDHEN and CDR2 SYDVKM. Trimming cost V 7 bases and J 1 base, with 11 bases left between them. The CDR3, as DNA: TGTGCCAGCAAGACCGGAGTTTCCTACGAGCAGTACTTC. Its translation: CASKTGVSYEQYF.

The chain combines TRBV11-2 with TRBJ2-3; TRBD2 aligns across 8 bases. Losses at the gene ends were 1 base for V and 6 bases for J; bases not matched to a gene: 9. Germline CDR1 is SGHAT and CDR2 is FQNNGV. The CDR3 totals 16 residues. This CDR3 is CASSLGPGGPSDTQYF. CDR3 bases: TGTGCCAGCAGCTTAGGCCCGGGAGGGCCATCTGATACGCAGTATTTT.

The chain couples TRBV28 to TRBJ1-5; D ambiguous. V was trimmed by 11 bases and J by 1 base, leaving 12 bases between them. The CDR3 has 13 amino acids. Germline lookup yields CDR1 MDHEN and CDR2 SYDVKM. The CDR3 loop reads CAVGGSSNQPQHF. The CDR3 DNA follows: TGTGCCGTTGGAGGGTCGAGCAATCAGCCCCAGCATTTT. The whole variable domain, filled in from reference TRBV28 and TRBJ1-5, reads DVKVTQSSRYLVKRTGEKVFLECVQDMDHENMFWYRQDPGLGLRLIYFSYDVKMKEKGDIPEGYSVSREKKERFSLILESASTNQTSMYLCAVGGSSNQPQHFGDGTRLSIL.